A selection of T cell receptor beta chains follows, all from one sample in a study of beta chain features in type 1 diabetes. Here immunoSEQ multiplex PCR was the method, and the copy in TCRdb shows in-frame clones only, minus some. The sample records over 700,000 clones, 15% to 20% being singletons. Sequencing was carried out using naive CD4+ T cells from blood. The receptors come from a woman aged 18-29 years in good health. The CDR3 runs from the conserved cysteine through the conserved F or W.

J gene,V gene,CDR3 length,CDR3 protein
TRBJ2-5,TRBV7-9,15,CASSLSLGGQETQYF
TRBJ1-6,TRBV4-3,18,CASSQNARTGGRNSPLHF
TRBJ2-2,TRBV7-2,18,CASSRRTGSGNYTGELFF
TRBJ1-1,TRBV4-2,15,CASTQDGGGNTEAFF
TRBJ2-3,TRBV4-3,19,CASSLLGLAGGRGTDTQYF
TRBJ1-1,TRBV7-9,13,CASSLDKNTEAFF
TRBJ1-5,TRBV29-1,12,CSVGSSNQPQHF
TRBJ2-2,TRBV5-1,16,CASRGTGVWDTGELFF
TRBJ2-1,TRBV7-8,18,CASSLLRLAGDLAYEQFF
TRBJ1-5,TRBV28,18,CASSLSGQGDWGNQPQHF
TRBJ2-7,TRBV6-5,13,CASITTATYEQYF
TRBJ2-5,TRBV28,16,CASSSPWGLASRTQYF
TRBJ2-1,TRBV7-2,15,CASSWGAWTYNEQFF
TRBJ2-1,TRBV9,14,CASSQGDQRGEQFF
TRBJ1-3,TRBV10-3,12,CATRSGGNTIYF
TRBJ1-4,TRBV4-3,16,CASSPKQVLTNEKLFF
TRBJ2-6,TRBV27,17,CASSRQWYNSGANVLTF
TRBJ2-1,TRBV5-4,15,CASSLSSGSFYEQFF
TRBJ2-7,TRBV4-3,15,CASSQESAGVGEQYF
TRBJ1-2,TRBV28,13,CASSPTGYSGYTF
TRBJ1-1,TRBV19,15,CASFAGPPSNTEAFF
.,TRBV18,15,CASSPSRGSSYEQYF
TRBJ2-7,TRBV19,17,CASSFRTSGRSRYEQYF
TRBJ2-3,TRBV19,15,CASRNRDYSTDTQYF
TRBJ2-5,TRBV11-2,16,CASSLPRDSQGETQYF
TRBJ2-3,TRBV28,18,CASNPGGLAGLSRDTQYF
TRBJ2-3,TRBV28,14,CASKRELGTDTQYF
TRBJ2-3,TRBV5-4,15,CASSAAGSRPDTQYF
TRBJ2-5,TRBV10-3,15,CASSYSIARGETQYF
TRBJ1-3,TRBV7-9,16,CASSLGAGSSGNTIYF
TRBJ2-7,TRBV28,16,CASSRPPGLLPYEQYF
TRBJ2-7,TRBV28,15,CASSLSAGARSEQYF
TRBJ2-7,TRBV15,14,CATSRDLGRYEQYF
TRBJ2-7,TRBV7-2,15,CASSSGLAAYYEQYF
TRBJ2-5,TRBV18,13,CASSPTLQETQYF
TRBJ2-1,TRBV6-1,15,CASSEPTGLAYEQFF
TRBJ1-3,TRBV11-2,15,CASSLSGLEGNTIYF
.,TRBV7-2,11,CASSPGYEQYF
TRBJ1-1,TRBV5-1,14,CASSIGTTSLEAFF
TRBJ2-5,TRBV6-5,15,CASSYSAAERETQYF
TRBJ2-7,TRBV4-2,17,CASSQEYIRASSYEQYF
TRBJ2-1,TRBV18,15,CASSPSGSGGYEQFF
TRBJ1-4,TRBV6-5,14,CASRIGIANEKLFF
TRBJ2-7,TRBV4-3,15,CASSQEWLIAYEQYF
TRBJ2-1,TRBV5-1,14,CAREQGRIENEQFF
TRBJ1-4,TRBV2,15,CASSVRRIRNEKLFF
TRBJ2-7,TRBV4-2,15,CASSQDGTGTYEQYF
TRBJ2-2,TRBV5-6,16,CASSSYAGGLAGELFF
TRBJ2-5,TRBV5-4,15,CASSSGTSGQETQYF
TRBJ2-7,TRBV6-6,14,CASSSAVGRGLLYF
TRBJ2-3,TRBV6-6,16,CASTPPPGQGADTQYF
TRBJ1-2,TRBV2,19,CASSERRGTGRSLSYGYTF
TRBJ2-7,TRBV5-6,13,CASSPQQGYEQYF
TRBJ2-3,TRBV29-1,13,CSVEEGSTDTQYF
TRBJ2-6,TRBV7-9,19,CASSLFRDRGLSGANVLTF
TRBJ1-2,TRBV7-2,14,CASSYGESRVGYTF
TRBJ2-7,TRBV19,14,CASSRQTRSYEQYF
TRBJ1-5,TRBV23-1,19,CASSQPPPDRVCFNQPQHF